Given below is one TCR beta chain in context. Its antigen is still unknown. Both 60 Vbeta primers and 13 Jbeta primers went into the PCR. Using immunoSEQ multiplex PCR, the repertoire was profiled, and TCRdb retains in-frame clones only, with some absent. In the table there are 150,000 to 200,000 clones, approximately 82% of which are singletons. The record originates from a study of cytomegalovirus exposure and HLA in healthy donors. As for the study in general: Among the 370 or so donors who were genotyped, approximately 76% fell in the genetic ancestry cluster that is associated with self-reported Caucasian donors.

Findings and caveats of the study: Immune exposure information available was restricted to CMV serostatus.

The CDR3 is 15 residues long. From germline, CDR1 is MNHEY and CDR2 SVGAGI. J was trimmed by 4 bases and V by 4 bases; bases with no gene match: 7. The clonotype comes from a male donor in good health and CMV-seropositive. V and J are TRBV6-5 and TRBJ1-5; the match to TRBD1 covers 7 bases. The material sequenced was PBMCs. This CDR3 reads CASSSSGGRNQPQHF. The CDR3 DNA reads TGTGCCAGCAGTTCTTCAGGGGGTCGTAATCAGCCCCAGCATTTT.